This is a list of T cell receptor beta chains from one sample in a study of cytomegalovirus exposure and HLA in healthy donors. Only in-frame clones appear in the TCRdb table, and some are missing; sequencing was by immunoSEQ multiplex PCR. The sample shows about 52,000 clones, and approximately 10% sits with its ten largest clones. The source material was PBMCs. All receptors come from a woman aged 50 to 60 in good health and CMV-seropositive. CDR3s include the opening cysteine and the closing phenylalanine or tryptophan. Each record gives: CDR3 protein, CDR3 DNA, V gene, J gene, D gene, CDR3 length. A D gene is named only where the DNA matches it firmly.

CASSRQGYTEAFF	TGTGCCAGCAGTCGACAGGGATACACTGAAGCTTTCTTT	TRBV2	TRBJ1-1	TRBD1	13
CAISAAGISYEQYF	TGTGCCATCAGTGCGGCAGGGATCTCCTACGAGCAGTACTTC	TRBV10-3	TRBJ2-7	NA	14
CASSGRTSGVNTGELFF	TGTGCCAGCAGCGGAAGGACTAGCGGGGTGAACACCGGGGAGCTGTTTTTT	TRBV7-9	TRBJ2-2	TRBD2	17
CASSSPQGAKGRQETQYF	TGTGCCAGCAGCTCTCCACAGGGGGCTAAAGGGAGGCAAGAGACCCAGTACTTC	TRBV5-4	TRBJ2-5	TRBD1	18
CASSVDQGLNTEAFF	TGTGCCAGCAGCGTAGATCAGGGGCTGAACACTGAAGCTTTCTTT	TRBV9	TRBJ1-1	NA	15
CASSLPAGYGYTF	TGTGCCAGCAGCTTGCCAGCGGGCTATGGCTACACCTTC	TRBV5-6	TRBJ1-2	NA	13
CASSVWDRGTNYGYTF	TGTGCCAGCAGCGTGTGGGACAGGGGGACTAACTATGGCTACACCTTC	TRBV9	TRBJ1-2	TRBD1	16
CASGKRGGLLKPFF	TGTGCCAGCGGGAAGAGAGGAGGGTTGTTGAAGCCTTTCTTT	TRBV6-5	TRBJ1-1	NA	14
CASSLVGFSRGQEGTEAFF	TGTGCCAGCAGCTTGGTAGGTTTTTCTAGGGGACAGGAAGGCACTGAAGCTTTCTTT	TRBV5-5	TRBJ1-1	TRBD1	19
CASSPRITNLPYF	TGTGCCAGCTCACCACGAATTACAAATCTTCCGTATTTT	TRBV18	TRBJ2-3	NA	13
CASTQEGSRWGTQYF	TGTGCCAGCACCCAGGAAGGGAGTCGGTGGGGGACCCAGTACTTC	TRBV6-5	TRBJ2-5	NA	15
CASSYTQGAAEAFF	TGTGCCAGCAGTTACACACAGGGGGCGGCTGAAGCTTTCTTT	TRBV6-5	TRBJ1-1	TRBD1	14
CASSTLDRAYNEQFF	TGTGCCAGCTCCACCCTAGACAGAGCTTACAATGAGCAGTTCTTC	TRBV18	TRBJ2-1	NA	15
CAWSVTVNEKLFF	TGTGCCTGGAGTGTAACAGTTAATGAAAAACTGTTTTTT	TRBV30	TRBJ1-4	NA	13
CASSDDRRDRGNYGYTF	TGTGCCAGCAGCGACGACCGCCGGGACAGGGGAAACTATGGCTACACCTTC	TRBV7-9	TRBJ1-2	TRBD1	17
CASTPSSWSSGANVLTF	TGTGCCAGCACCCCTTCGAGTTGGAGCTCTGGGGCCAACGTCCTGACTTTC	TRBV2	TRBJ2-6	NA	17
CASSLSSGRAGDYEQYF	TGTGCCAGCAGCTTGTCTAGCGGGAGGGCCGGGGACTACGAGCAGTACTTC	TRBV7-9	TRBJ2-7	TRBD2	17
CASSSSTAAYEQYF	TGTGCCAGCAGCTCTTCGACAGCAGCCTACGAGCAGTACTTC	TRBV11-2	TRBJ2-7	NA	14
CASSPPGLAELEQYF	TGTGCCAGCAGTCCTCCGGGACTAGCGGAGCTAGAGCAGTACTTC	TRBV6-6	TRBJ2-7	TRBD2	15
CASRKEVINQPQHF	TGTGCCAGCCGGAAAGAGGTCATCAATCAGCCCCAGCATTTT	TRBV6-1	TRBJ1-5	NA	14
CASSVAPQGMGKNIQYF	TGTGCCAGCAGCGTGGCACCACAGGGGATGGGCAAAAACATTCAGTACTTC	TRBV9	TRBJ2-4	TRBD1	17
CASSLMTGTNTEAFF	TGTGCCAGCAGCTTGATGACAGGAACGAACACTGAAGCTTTCTTT	TRBV7-9	TRBJ1-1	NA	15
CGINSRLAKNIQYF	TGTGGCATAAATAGCCGATTAGCCAAAAACATTCAGTACTTC	TRBV6-5	TRBJ2-4	NA	14
CASSGTGQPVGPYGYTF	TGTGCCAGCAGCGGAACCGGACAGCCCGTAGGGCCCTATGGCTACACCTTC	TRBV9	TRBJ1-2	NA	17
CASSLWQGRNQPQHF	TGTGCCAGCAGCTTGTGGCAGGGCCGCAATCAGCCCCAGCATTTT	TRBV5-6	TRBJ1-5	NA	15
CASSLAIYGYTF	TGTGCCAGCAGCCTAGCGATCTATGGCTACACCTTC	TRBV5-5	TRBJ1-2	NA	12
CASSPPGPRGTDTQYF	TGTGCCAGCAGCCCTCCGGGTCCCAGGGGGACAGATACGCAGTATTTT	TRBV7-9	TRBJ2-3	TRBD1	16
CAWSGHRGTEAFF	TGTGCCTGGAGCGGGCATAGGGGCACTGAAGCTTTCTTT	TRBV30	TRBJ1-1	NA	13